These T cell receptor beta chains were read from a single sample in a study. TCRdb reprocessed the RT-PCR reads with MiXCR, giving one entry per CDR3 protein. Among hundreds of thousands of distinct CDR3 sequences listed, around 14% were seen once. The sequenced sample was memory CD4+ T cells from blood. These receptors were taken from a female donor in good health, serving as a healthy control. The CDR3 runs from the conserved cysteine through the conserved F or W. The D gene is left open where the match is weak. Rows may omit the clone size; those that give it use once, few, many or a size class.

clone size | J gene | V gene | D gene | CDR3 DNA | CDR3 protein
once | TRBJ1-2 | TRBV7-2 | - | TGTGCCAGCAGCTTAAACCCGGGGTACTATGGCTACACCTTC | CASSLNPGYYGYTF
- | TRBJ2-3 | TRBV12-3/TRBV12-4 | TRBD2 | TGTGCCAGCAGTTTTAGGCTAGCGGGGGGTGATACGCAGTATTTT | CASSFRLAGGDTQYF
many | TRBJ2-1 | TRBV12-3/TRBV12-4 | - | TGTGCCAGCAGTTTAAACACCTACAATGAGCAGTTCTTC | CASSLNTYNEQFF
few | TRBJ2-1 | TRBV14 | - | TGTGCCAGCAGCCAAGAGGGCGGCTACTCCTACAATGAGCAGTTCTTC | CASSQEGGYSYNEQFF
- | TRBJ1-2 | TRBV19 | - | TGTGCCAGTAGTATATCCCTCGCGGCCAGCCCTGGTAGGGGCTACACCTTC | CASSISLAASPGRGYTF
few | TRBJ1-3 | TRBV25-1 | - | TGTGCCAGCTCAGGAGGCCCAAGCTCTGGAAACACCATATATTTT | CASSGGPSSGNTIYF
- | TRBJ2-6 | TRBV6-5 | - | TGTGCCAGCAGTAACGACCTTCGACAGTCTCTGGGGGCCAACGTCCTGACTTTC | CASSNDLRQSLGANVLTF
- | TRBJ1-4 | TRBV7-2 | TRBD1 | TGTGCCAGCAGACGTACAGGGGTTGAAAAACTGTTTTTT | CASRRTGVEKLFF
- | TRBJ2-1 | TRBV4-2 | - | TGTGCCAGCAGCCAAGATCTTGCAGAGGGATTGAGTGAGCAGTTCTTC | CASSQDLAEGLSEQFF
many | TRBJ1-1 | TRBV5-4 | - | TGTGCCAGCAGTTCGGGACGGGACACTGAAGCTTTCTTT | CASSSGRDTEAFF
few | TRBJ1-3 | TRBV5-1 | - | TGCGCCAGCAGCTTGGACACAGAGGGAAACACCATATATTTT | CASSLDTEGNTIYF
- | TRBJ2-3 | TRBV7-9 | - | TGTGCCAGCAGCTTAAGTAGGGCCTACACAGATACGCAGTATTTT | CASSLSRAYTDTQYF
- | TRBJ2-1 | TRBV24-1 | TRBD2 | TGTGCCACCAGTGATAGGCGGACTAGCGGATTAAATGAGCAGTTCTTC | CATSDRRTSGLNEQFF
few | TRBJ2-5 | TRBV20-1 | - | TGCAGTGCTAGAGATATGGGAGAGACCCAGTACTTC | CSARDMGETQYF
- | TRBJ2-3 | TRBV12-3/TRBV12-4 | - | TGTGCCAGCGCTTTGGAGACTTACAGCACAGATACGCAGTATTTT | CASALETYSTDTQYF
- | TRBJ2-7 | TRBV7-2 | - | TGTGCCAGCAGCCTGGACGCAGGCTCCTACGAGCAGTACTTC | CASSLDAGSYEQYF
- | TRBJ1-4 | TRBV12-3/TRBV12-4 | - | TGTGCCAGCAGCCGTAGGGTGGGAGCAACTAATGAAAAACTGTTTTTT | CASSRRVGATNEKLFF
- | TRBJ1-3 | TRBV24-1 | - | TGTGCCACCACCGACCCCTCTGGAAACACCATATATTTT | CATTDPSGNTIYF
few | TRBJ2-1 | TRBV12-3/TRBV12-4 | - | TGTGCCAGCAGTCCAGGGCAGGGGATCTTTAGGGGGCAGTTCTTC | CASSPGQGIFRGQFF
few | TRBJ1-2 | TRBV20-1 | TRBD1 | TGCAGTGCTAGAGGGGGACAGGGGTTCTATGGCTACACCTTC | CSARGGQGFYGYTF
- | TRBJ2-4 | TRBV7-8 | TRBD2 | TGTGCCAGCAGCTTAGACCCCGAGACTAGCGGGAGCGGGTCAGAGTACTTC | CASSLDPETSGSGSEYF
many | TRBJ2-3 | TRBV7-2 | TRBD1 | TGTGCCAGCAGCTTCGGACAGGGGACCACAGATACGCAGTATTTT | CASSFGQGTTDTQYF
- | TRBJ2-1 | TRBV27 | TRBD2 | TGTGCCAGCAGTTTAGTTCTGCGGGAGGCGGTGTTCTTC | CASSLVLREAVFF
- | TRBJ1-4 | TRBV6-1 | - | TGTGCCGGCAGTTACTCTGGGGGCGCGAGGGAAAAACTGTTTTTT | CAGSYSGGAREKLFF
few | TRBJ2-1 | TRBV4-1 | - | TGCGCCAGCAGCCAAGGAAGGGGGGGTAGATACAATGAGCAGTTCTTC | CASSQGRGGRYNEQFF
few | TRBJ2-7 | TRBV20-1 | TRBD1 | TGCAGTGCTAGAGATCACAGGGGGAGTGTCGAGCAGTACTTC | CSARDHRGSVEQYF
- | TRBJ1-2 | TRBV24-1 | - | TGTGCCACCAGTGACGGAGGGGGGCGCGGCTACACCTTC | CATSDGGGRGYTF
once | TRBJ2-2 | TRBV9 | - | TGTGCCAGCAGCAAATTAGGGTTAAACACCGGGGAGCTGTTTTTT | CASSKLGLNTGELFF
many | TRBJ1-3 | TRBV29-1 | - | TGCAGCGTTGAAGGGGGGCCCTACTCTGGAAACACCATATATTTT | CSVEGGPYSGNTIYF
few | TRBJ2-7 | TRBV6-5 | - | TGTGCCAGCAGTCCGCCGGGACATGGGGAGGTCGAGCAGTACTTC | CASSPPGHGEVEQYF
many | TRBJ1-2 | TRBV20-1 | - | TGCAGTGCTAGAGATTCTCTCAATAACTATGGCTACACCTTC | CSARDSLNNYGYTF
- | TRBJ1-5 | TRBV2 | - | TGTGCCAGCACTGTTAACAGGAATGGCAATCAGCCCCAGCATTTT | CASTVNRNGNQPQHF
many | TRBJ1-2 | TRBV7-2 | - | TGTGCCAGCAGCCACTCCGGGCACACTAACTATGGCTACACCTTC | CASSHSGHTNYGYTF
- | TRBJ2-2 | TRBV14 | - | TGTGCCAGCAGCAAAGCCCTACAGGGAGTCGGGGAGCTGTTTTTT | CASSKALQGVGELFF
many | TRBJ2-7 | TRBV5-1 | - | TGCGCCAGCAGCTTGAGTGGGTTAAGCGTGGACGAGCAGTACTTC | CASSLSGLSVDEQYF
- | TRBJ2-7 | TRBV6-2/TRBV6-3 | - | TGTGCCATCGGGGAGAGGGTGACCTACGAGCAGTACTTC | CAIGERVTYEQYF
many | TRBJ1-2 | TRBV7-2 | - | TGTGCCAGCAGCCCAGACGGAACCTATGGCTACACCTTC | CASSPDGTYGYTF
- | TRBJ2-3 | TRBV18 | TRBD1 | TGTGCCAGCTCACCTAGCTGGGACAGTAGCACAGATACGCAGTATTTT | CASSPSWDSSTDTQYF
many | TRBJ2-2 | TRBV6-6 | - | TGTGCCAGCAGCCCGGGACGGAGCACCGGGGAGCTGTTTTTT | CASSPGRSTGELFF
many | TRBJ2-7 | TRBV5-1 | - | TGCGCCAGCAGCTTGATCCAGGGTAGCGAGCAGTACTTC | CASSLIQGSEQYF
- | TRBJ2-5 | TRBV25-1 | TRBD2 | TGTGCCAGCAGCCCGGGACTAGCGGACTTCCAAGAGACCCAGTACTTC | CASSPGLADFQETQYF
many | TRBJ2-5 | TRBV29-1 | TRBD1 | TGCAGCGTAGATCCAGGGGGAGAGACCCAGTACTTC | CSVDPGGETQYF
many | TRBJ2-3 | TRBV10-3 | - | TGTGCCATCAGTGAGGCCCCCACAGATACGCAGTATTTT | CAISEAPTDTQYF
few | TRBJ1-5 | TRBV12-3/TRBV12-4 | - | TGTGCCAGCAGTTTTGAGGTCGGGCCCCAGCATTTT | CASSFEVGPQHF
few | TRBJ1-3 | TRBV3-1 | TRBD1 | TGTGCCAGCAGCCAGGGACAGGGGAGAGGAAACACCATATATTTT | CASSQGQGRGNTIYF
few | TRBJ2-3 | TRBV3-1 | TRBD1 | TGTGCCAGCAGCCTCTGGACAGGGGGCGCAGATACGCAGTATTTT | CASSLWTGGADTQYF
- | TRBJ2-3 | TRBV12-3/TRBV12-4 | - | TGTGCCAGCAGTCACTCCGAAGCAGATACGCAGTATTTT | CASSHSEADTQYF
- | TRBJ1-1 | TRBV2 | TRBD1 | TGTGCCAGCACCCTCTATGCCAGGACCGGGACAGGGATCAGGAACACTGAAGCTTTCTTT | CASTLYARTGTGIRNTEAFF
many | TRBJ2-1 | TRBV10-3 | - | TGTGCCATCAGCAGGGACTCCGGCTCCTACAATGAGCAGTTCTTC | CAISRDSGSYNEQFF
- | TRBJ1-2 | TRBV24-1 | - | TGTGCCACCAGTGATGGCGGGTTATCTAACTATGGCTACACCTTC | CATSDGGLSNYGYTF
few | TRBJ2-7 | TRBV7-9 | - | TGTGCCAGCAGCTCAACCGGGACGGGCGAGCAGTACTTC | CASSSTGTGEQYF
- | TRBJ1-4 | TRBV18 | - | TGTGCCAGCTCCCGGGGGACCGCATCTAATGAAAAACTGTTTTTT | CASSRGTASNEKLFF
- | TRBJ2-3 | TRBV24-1 | - | TGTGCCACCAGTGATGGACGGACGGGGAACTTTGGACTCGGCCCAGATACGCAGTATTTT | CATSDGRTGNFGLGPDTQYF
few | TRBJ2-7 | TRBV4-3 | TRBD2 | TGCGCCAGCAGCCGTACATGGGGGGGGGGAAGCTCCTACGAGCAGTACTTC | CASSRTWGGGSSYEQYF
many | TRBJ2-1 | TRBV4-1 | - | TGCGCCAGCAGCCACGGGAGCGAGATGTCAGTAAGGGTCTTC | CASSHGSEMSVRVF
few | TRBJ1-1 | TRBV12-3/TRBV12-4 | TRBD1 | TGTGCCAGCAGTCTCACAGGGGGAACGACTGAAGCTTTCTTT | CASSLTGGTTEAFF
- | TRBJ1-5 | TRBV12-3/TRBV12-4 | - | TGTGCCAGCAGTTTGCCCCCCGATCAGCCCCAGCATTTT | CASSLPPDQPQHF
few | TRBJ1-2 | TRBV12-3/TRBV12-4 | - | TGTGCCAGCACCAAAAAGTTCTTCCCGGCCTTC | CASTKKFFPAF
many | TRBJ1-1 | TRBV15 | - | TGTGCCACCAGCAGAGAATCCACTAACACTGAAGCTTTCTTT | CATSRESTNTEAFF